The 9 T cell receptor beta chains given below trace back to one sample, sequenced in a study of glioma-infiltrating T cells. The iRepertoire nested amplicon-rescue multiplex PCR amplified TCR alpha and beta CDR3s from RNA. TCRdb itself ran the multiplex PCR reads through MiXCR, one entry per CDR3 protein. Among 40,000 or so distinct CDR3 sequences listed, approximately 20% were seen once. Source material: glioma tissue, nonneoplastic brain tissue, or PBMCs (not recorded which). The origin of the receptors is a human donor with low-grade glioma or glioblastoma, undergoing nonglioma brain surgery, or in good health (not recorded which).

There are many counts of this clonotype. This chain uses TRBV5-1 with TRBJ2-1, with D maybe TRBD1 (6 bases). Trimming removed 0 bases from V and 0 bases from J, with 13 bases in between. This CDR3 has 17 amino acids. Germline CDR1 is SGHRS and CDR2 is YFSETQ. CDR3 nucleotide sequence: TGCGCCAGCAGCTTGGATCAGGGGTCCCACTCCTACAATGAGCAGTTCTTC. Its protein product is CASSLDQGSHSYNEQFF.

This clonotype was seen ten or more times. The chain combines TRBV15 with TRBJ2-3; 13 nucleotides line up with TRBD2. The junction had 8 bases not matched to a gene; V was cut back by 8 bases and J by 3 bases. CDR1 and CDR2 from the germline V gene are LNHNV and YYDKDF (reference sequence). The CDR3 runs to 16 residues. CDR3 coding DNA: TGTGCCACCGCCGTGACTAGCGGGGGGTCTACAGATACGCAGTATTTT. It encodes CATAVTSGGSTDTQYF.

In its sample, this clonotype ranks as medium-sized. The genes are TRBV28 and TRBJ2-3, with a weak D call TRBD2 (6 bases). V dropped 5 bases and J dropped 3 bases, with 6 bases sitting between them. Germline lookup yields CDR1 MDHEN and CDR2 SYDVKM. This CDR3 region has 12 residues. CDR3 sequence reads: CASSGGTDTQYF. Here the CDR3 DNA reads TGTGCCAGCAGTGGGGGGACAGATACGCAGTATTTT.

At least ten counts were recorded for this clonotype. Here the CDR3 DNA reads TGTGCCAGCAGTTCAGACGGTATTGGCAATCAGCCCCAGCATTTT. Protein product: CASSSDGIGNQPQHF. The rearrangement links TRBV28 to TRBJ1-5; D is undetermined. Germline V gene sequence: CDR1 MDHEN, CDR2 SYDVKM. Deletions cut 4 bases from V and 2 bases from J, with 12 bases between. There are 15 residues in the CDR3.

By its share, this clonotype is medium-sized (0.01 to 0.1%). The final CDR3 position lacks the conserved phenylalanine or tryptophan, pointing to a likely read error. The chain employs TRBV20-1 and TRBJ2-7; D call uncertain. Per the germline V gene, CDR1 is DFQATT and CDR2 is SNEGSKA (reference sequence). The CDR3 has 11 amino acids. The V and J ends lost 3 bases and 6 bases respectively, with 9 bases between them. The CDR3 nucleotides read TGCAGTGCTAGTGGTAGTCGCGAGCAGTACCTC. This gives the protein CSASGSREQYL.

This clonotype was observed a few times. The J gene is TRBJ2-5, the V gene TRBV9; D not certain. The germline gives CDR1 SGDLS, CDR2 YYNGEE. Trimming removed 3 bases from V and 4 bases from J, with 7 bases in between. CDR3 size: 12 residues. DNA for the CDR3: TGTGCCAGCAGCGATGAATCAGAGACCCAGTACTTC. Translated: CASSDESETQYF. Together with reference TRBV9 and TRBJ2-5, the CDR3 gives the full variable domain: DSGVTQTPKHLITATGQRVTLRCSPRSGDLSVYWYQQSLDQGLQFLIQYYNGEERAKGNILERFSAQQFPDLHSELNLSSLELGDSALYFCASSDESETQYFGPGTRLLVL.

There are many counts of this clonotype. The chain links TRBV11-2 to TRBJ2-1, with TRBD2 as a possible D gene (5 bases). V was clipped by 1 base and J by 5 bases, with 6 bases between them. Germline loops: CDR1 SGHAT, CDR2 FQNNGV. CDR3 size: 13 residues. CDR3 in DNA: TGTGCCAGCAGCTTAGGACTACACAATGAGCAGTTCTTC. Amino acids: CASSLGLHNEQFF.

Many counts were recorded for this clonotype. The chain joins TRBV5-4 to TRBJ1-1; the D is unclear. The V and J ends lost 4 bases and 3 bases respectively, with 13 bases between them. The germline gives CDR1 SGHNT, CDR2 YYREEE (reference sequence). The CDR3 has 14 residues. The CDR3 DNA reads TGTGCCAGCAGCCCCGGCAGACTTGACACTGAAGCTTTCTTT. It codes for CASSPGRLDTEAFF.

This clonotype was seen at least ten times. The chain employs TRBV27 and TRBJ2-7; D is perhaps TRBD1 or TRBD2 (5 bases each). V was cut by 2 bases and J by 3 bases, with 8 bases left in between. This CDR3 spans 13 amino acids. Germline V gene data show CDR1 as MNHEY and CDR2 as SMNVEV (reference sequence). The CDR3 is CASSLTRGYEQYF. In nucleotides, the CDR3 is TGTGCCAGCAGTTTAACTAGGGGCTACGAGCAGTACTTC.